Each of the 20 T cell receptor beta chains below was sequenced from the same sample in a study of blood T cell repertoires in COVID-19. Generated by immunoSEQ multiplex PCR, the TCRdb table keeps only in-frame clones and is missing some. The profile shows around 75,000 clones, around 89% of them singletons. The source material was peripheral blood. The origin of the receptors is a man in his sixties with acute or convalescent COVID-19.

The rearrangement links TRBV5-1 to TRBJ2-1, with TRBD2 matching over 8 bases. V shed 0 bases, J shed 4 bases, and the junction held 9 bases outside the gene matches. CDR1 is SGHRS, CDR2 YFSETQ, per germline. The CDR3 totals 17 residues. CDR3 region: CASSLVWLAGQYNEQFF. The CDR3 coding sequence is TGCGCCAGCAGCTTGGTTTGGCTAGCGGGCCAGTACAATGAGCAGTTCTTC.

This chain joins TRBV7-3 and TRBJ1-6; no reliable D call. The germline V and J ends were trimmed by 3 bases and 12 bases, with 6 bases remaining between them. CDR3 size: 11 residues. The germline CDR1 and CDR2 sequences are SGHTA and FQGTGA. CDR3 residues: CASSFGGPLHF. DNA for the CDR3: TGTGCCAGCAGCTTCGGAGGACCCCTCCACTTT. The full variable domain, completed using reference TRBV7-3 and TRBJ1-6, is GAGVSQTPSNKVTEKGKYVELRCDPISGHTALYWYRQSLGQGPEFLIYFQGTGAADDSGLPNDRFFAVRPEGSVSTLKIQRTERGDSAVYLCASSFGGPLHFGNGTRLTVT.

This chain links TRBV2 with TRBJ1-6; D perhaps matches TRBD1 (5 bases). Germline V gene lookup returns CDR1 SNHLY and CDR2 FYNNEI. This CDR3 spans 13 amino acids. The germline V and J ends were trimmed by 8 bases and 8 bases, with 13 bases remaining between them. The CDR3 sequence is CASSERGDSPLHF. The CDR3 region has the DNA TGTGCCAGCTCCGAACGGGGGGATTCACCCCTCCACTTT.

The chain links TRBV19 to TRBJ2-1; TRBD2 agrees at 7 bases. This CDR3 contains 16 residues. Germline loops: CDR1 LNHDA, CDR2 SQIVND (reference sequence). The trim removed 7 bases at V and 0 bases at J, leaving 9 bases unmatched. This CDR3 is CASNKRAGSSYNEQFF. The CDR3 region has the DNA TGTGCCAGTAATAAAAGAGCGGGAAGCTCCTACAATGAGCAGTTCTTC. Full variable domain (outside the CDR3, taken from reference TRBV19 and TRBJ2-1): DGGITQSPKYLFRKEGQNVTLSCEQNLNHDAMYWYRQDPGQGLRLIYYSQIVNDFQKGDIAEGYSVSREKKESFPLTVTSAQKNPTAFYLCASNKRAGSSYNEQFFGPGTRLTVL.

V is TRBV5-1 and J is TRBJ2-1; TRBD1 agrees at 7 bases. Trimming removed 6 bases from V and 9 bases from J; junction bases left unmatched: 12. This CDR3 comprises 14 residues. Germline V gene sequence: CDR1 SGHRS, CDR2 YFSETQ. This CDR3 reads CASKTEGTVGEQFF. CDR3 bases: TGCGCCAGCAAGACTGAGGGGACAGTAGGTGAGCAGTTCTTC.

The chain carries TRBV5-5 and TRBJ1-1; the D is unclear. The CDR3 loop spans 14 amino acids. Deletions cut 3 bases from V and 7 bases from J, with 16 bases between. In germline, CDR1 is SGHKS, CDR2 YYEKEE (reference sequence). CDR3 nucleotides: TGTGCCAGCAGCTCCTGGACTGTGGGAGGTGAAGCTTTCTTT. Amino acids: CASSSWTVGGEAFF.

V and J are TRBV6-5 and TRBJ2-5, with 9 bases lining up with TRBD1. V lost 2 bases, J lost 5 bases, and 6 bases stayed unmatched. The germline V gene has CDR1 MNHEY and CDR2 SVGAGI. This CDR3 region has 15 residues. The CDR3 sequence is CASSYPGQGKETQYF. The CDR3 nucleotides are TGTGCCAGCAGTTACCCTGGACAGGGGAAGGAGACCCAGTACTTC.

The chain recombines TRBV9 with TRBJ1-1; D gene ambiguous. Germline V gives CDR1 SGDLS, CDR2 YYNGEE. The CDR3 runs 15 residues. The V and J ends lost 3 bases and 0 bases respectively, with 12 bases between them. Here the CDR3 reads CASSAEPFMNTEAFF. As DNA, the CDR3 is TGTGCCAGCAGCGCCGAGCCGTTCATGAACACTGAAGCTTTCTTT.

The chain combines TRBV5-1 with TRBJ2-3; the D gene is possibly TRBD1 (8 bases). Trimming removed 2 bases from V and 3 bases from J, with 13 bases in between. The CDR3 spans 15 residues. From germline, CDR1 is SGHRS and CDR2 YFSETQ. CDR3 sequence: CASSFQQGGTDTQYF. CDR3 nucleotides: TGCGCCAGCAGCTTCCAACAGGGGGGGACAGATACGCAGTATTTT.

The chain carries TRBV30 and TRBJ1-5; 9 bases align to TRBD1. This CDR3 region has 13 residues. Looked up from germline, CDR1 is GTSNPN and CDR2 is SVGIG (reference sequence). Germline trimming cut 1 base from V and 7 bases from J; bases unmatched to any gene: 2. CDR3 sequence (DNA): TGTGCCTGGAGTGGACAGGGGGAGCAGCCCCAGCATTTT. Amino acids: CAWSGQGEQPQHF.

The gene calls are TRBV7-9 and TRBJ1-4; maybe TRBD1 (5 bases). The CDR3 runs to 14 residues. Trimming left V 3 bases short and J 5 bases short, with 10 bases between. Germline assignment: CDR1 SEHNR and CDR2 FQNEAQ (reference sequence). For the CDR3, the DNA is TGTGCCAGCAGCTTTCAGGGAAACAATGAAAAACTGTTTTTT. It is translated as CASSFQGNNEKLFF.

The chain has TRBV6-6 and TRBJ2-7, with 8 bases fitting TRBD1. V lost 10 bases to trimming and J lost 4 bases; unmatched junction nucleotides: 9. This CDR3 has 13 residues. From germline, CDR1 is MNHNY and CDR2 SVGAGI (reference sequence). CDR3 region: CAINRGTGYEQYF. In DNA form, the CDR3 reads TGTGCCATAAATCGGGGGACAGGTTACGAGCAGTACTTC.

The chain couples TRBV19 to TRBJ2-6; TRBD1 aligns across 11 bases. Germline V gene lookup returns CDR1 LNHDA and CDR2 SQIVND (reference sequence). The length of the CDR3 is 18 residues. V shed 7 bases and J 2 bases; nucleotides not matched to a gene: 10. CDR3 sequence (DNA): TGTGCCAGTACCGCCGGGACAGGGGGATTAGCTGGGGCCAACGTCCTGACTTTC. It specifies CASTAGTGGLAGANVLTF. The whole variable domain, filled in from reference TRBV19 and TRBJ2-6, reads DGGITQSPKYLFRKEGQNVTLSCEQNLNHDAMYWYRQDPGQGLRLIYYSQIVNDFQKGDIAEGYSVSREKKESFPLTVTSAQKNPTAFYLCASTAGTGGLAGANVLTFGAGSRLTVL.

The chain couples TRBV12-3 or TRBV12-4 to TRBJ1-1; perhaps TRBD1 as D (6 bases). V lost 8 bases and J lost 5, with 12 bases in between. The CDR3 has 12 amino acids. In DNA, the CDR3 is TGTGCCAGCGACGAACAGGGAACTGAAGCTTTCTTT. It is translated as CASDEQGTEAFF.

This sequence joins TRBV5-1 and TRBJ2-3, with D possibly being TRBD2 (7 bases). The V and J ends lost 0 bases and 0 bases respectively, with 14 bases between them. CDR1 SGHRS and CDR2 YFSETQ come from the germline V gene. The CDR3 runs 17 residues. The CDR3 is CASSLDGGGYSTDTQYF. CDR3 nucleotides: TGCGCCAGCAGCTTGGATGGCGGGGGCTATAGCACAGATACGCAGTATTTT.

The J gene is TRBJ1-6, the V gene TRBV5-1, with D tentatively TRBD1 (6 bases). The CDR3 spans 15 residues. V lost 0 bases, J lost 10 bases, and 14 bases lay in between. Germline V CDR1 and CDR2: SGHRS, YFSETQ. This chain's CDR3 is CASSLAVTGTSPLHF. Here the CDR3 DNA reads TGCGCCAGCAGCTTGGCCGTAACAGGGACCTCACCCCTCCACTTT.

V and J are TRBV5-1 and TRBJ2-2, with 7 bases lining up with TRBD2. The J segment lost 6 bases and the V segment lost 4 bases, leaving 6 bases of the junction unmatched. The germline V gene has CDR1 SGHRS and CDR2 YFSETQ. The CDR3 contains 14 residues. This CDR3 is CASSAGGLPGELFF. CDR3 DNA sequence: TGCGCCAGCAGCGCCGGGGGGTTGCCCGGGGAGCTGTTTTTT.

The chain links TRBV20-1 to TRBJ1-3; tentatively, D is TRBD1 (6 bases). Germline CDR1 DFQATT, CDR2 SNEGSKA (reference sequence). V was cut by 3 bases and J by 4 bases, with 7 bases left in between. The CDR3 runs to 12 residues. The CDR3 DNA is TGCAGTGCTAGTACAGGGGGAAACACCATATATTTT. This translates into CSASTGGNTIYF.

The V and J genes are TRBV11-2 and TRBJ2-5; TRBD2 matches at 11 bases. Trimming removed 5 bases from V and 1 base from J; junction bases left unmatched: 3. Per the germline V gene, CDR1 is SGHAT and CDR2 is FQNNGV. The CDR3 totals 15 residues. The CDR3 reads CASSIAGGGQETQYF. CDR3 sequence (DNA): TGTGCCAGCAGCATAGCGGGGGGGGGCCAAGAGACCCAGTACTTC.

The chain recombines TRBV14 with TRBJ2-3; TRBD1 matches at 7 bases. V trimming: 1 base; J trimming: 2 bases; junction bases outside the gene matches: 3. Germline-derived CDR1 and CDR2 are SGHDN and FVKESK. This CDR3 has 15 residues. In DNA form, the CDR3 reads TGTGCCAGCAGCCAAGGGGACAGTTACACAGATACGCAGTATTTT. Its protein product is CASSQGDSYTDTQYF. Variable domain in full (rest from reference TRBV14 and TRBJ2-3): EAGVTQFPSHSVIEKGQTVTLRCDPISGHDNLYWYRRVMGKEIKFLLHFVKESKQDESGMPNNRFLAERTGGTYSTLKVQPAELEDSGVYFCASSQGDSYTDTQYFGPGTRLTVL.